The entry that follows covers one T cell receptor (beta chain) sequence. Its antigen remains unknown. These data come from a study of T cells in Graves' hyperthyroidism and ophthalmopathy. Whole-study results and caveats: The model made its ophthalmopathy prediction, and onset followed a median around 6.9 months later.

What was amplified from RNA transcripts were TCR beta CDR3 regions. The TCR CDR3 was amplified in a first-round RT-PCR using the HTBI primer set. Each CDR3 protein is one row after TCRdb ran MiXCR on the multiplex PCR reads. The sample has about 300,000 distinct CDR3 sequences; approximately 18% are singletons. The CDR3 extends over 14 amino acids. Germline values: CDR1 SGHTA, CDR2 FQGNSA. Between the trimmed V and J ends, which lost 8 bases and 4 bases, there was a span of 14 bases. This clonotype was obtained from a man between 50 and 59 years old with Graves' ophthalmopathy. The J gene is TRBJ2-2, the V gene TRBV7-2; D may be TRBD1 or TRBD2 (5 bases each). The sample comprised blood. CDR3 region: CASLWGAGTGELFF. Written as DNA, the CDR3 is TGTGCCAGCTTGTGGGGCGCGGGCACCGGGGAGCTGTTTTTT. Full variable domain (outside the CDR3, taken from reference TRBV7-2 and TRBJ2-2): GAGVSQSPSNKVTEKGKDVELRCDPISGHTALYWYRQSLGQGLEFLIYFQGNSAPDKSGLPSDRFSAERTGGSVSTLTIQRTQQEDSAVYLCASLWGAGTGELFFGEGSRLTVL.